Detailed here is one TCR beta chain. It lacks a known antigen. No much larger clone is present one base from it, and per-base qualities are unavailable. The data belong to a study of blood T cell repertoires in COVID-19 (dated by TCRdb to the early 2020s). For the study in its entirety: The collaborator samples originated in the United States, Italy and Spain and spanned the acute and convalescent phases of COVID-19. The samples were drawn from two sources: the first 160 participants of the ongoing ImmuneRACE study, and some 1,300 subjects contributed by 6 global collaborators. The sample metadata nearly always contained a de-identified subject ID, COVID-19 status, age in years and sex. A freely available public database, intended as a resource for researchers studying the immune response to SARS-CoV-2, is where the repertoires were released. HLA class I and class II types, where available, came from metadata supplied by the sample provider rather than from assay-based typing. The material from the prospective study consisted of cDNA or gDNA derived from T cells, B-cell-depleted T cells, or PBMCs. The dataset comprised deeply sampled blood TCRbeta repertoires from subjects exposed to, actively infected with, or recovered from COVID-19.

Trimmed from V: 0 bases; trimmed from J: 8 bases; junction bases lacking a gene match: 11. Taken from cysteine to phenylalanine, the CDR3 has 16 residues. The sequence is cut down to CDR3 DNA, 48 bases in frame from base 1. CDR1 and CDR2 are drawn from the germline V gene: SGDLS, YYNGEE. Here is what the overall study found, with its caveats: How much clinical and demographic metadata was included differed by source and by participant, and the metadata was provided uncurated.

The immunoSEQ Assay, a bias-controlled multiplex PCR, was used to amplify TCRbeta CDR3 regions from genomic DNA. In the paper's pipeline: Within the assay, amplification of reference gene primers was used to estimate how many nucleated cells each sample contained. Sequence reads were collapsed and filtered to measure the absolute abundance of every unique TCRbeta CDR3 rearrangement. For each sample, productive Simpson clonality was calculated by taking the square root of Simpson's diversity index across productive rearrangements. Sourced from immuneACCESS, this table was stored by TCRdb with only in-frame sequences that have V and J called. A share of the clones is absent; for the studies checked, an unresolved V gene accounts for under half, and the remainder has no known explanation. V, J and clone size derive from that table, while D and trimming were established from the DNA sequence. This sample holds 130,000 or so clones; around 84% were observed only once. 8.2% of the sample comes from the top ten.

Each collaborating institution followed its own protocols to collect whole blood in K2EDTA tubes. For TCRbeta analysis, collaborators shipped samples as frozen whole blood, isolated PBMCs, or DNA extracted from either of those sample types. The chain is assembled from TRBV9 and TRBJ1-5, and TRBD1 aligns with 7 junction nucleotides. The sample comprised peripheral blood. The receptor comes from an older woman with acute or convalescent COVID-19. The nucleotide sequence is given as TGTGCCAGCAGCGTAGGGACAGGAGGAGACGGGGAGCCCCAGCATTTT. The encoded protein is CASSVGTGGDGEPQHF.